Detailed here is one T cell receptor (beta chain). Its antigen is currently not known. Base qualities are missing; no much larger clone stands one base away. This sample was included in a study of blood T cell repertoires in COVID-19 (TCRdb year 2020). Study-wide context: Collaborator samples came from the United States, Italy and Spain and covered acute and convalescent phases of COVID-19. The prospective study material was composed of cDNA or gDNA derived from T cells, B-cell-depleted T cells, or PBMCs. Deeply sampled blood TCRbeta repertoires from subjects exposed to, actively infected with, or recovered from COVID-19 were included in the dataset. The repertoires were made available in a free public database intended to serve as a resource for research on the immune response to SARS-CoV-2. The samples were drawn from the first 160 participants of the ongoing ImmuneRACE study and from over 950 subjects provided by 6 global collaborators. A de-identified subject ID, COVID-19 status, age in years and sex were almost always included in the sample metadata. Where available, HLA class I and class II types were taken from metadata supplied by the sample provider and were not determined by assay-based typing.

Summary of the overall study and its limitations: The amount of clinical and demographic metadata varied by source and participant and was provided uncurated.

TCRbeta CDR3 regions were amplified from genomic DNA using the immunoSEQ Assay, a bias-controlled multiplex PCR. Under the source paper's analysis protocol: The number of nucleated cells in each sample was estimated from the amplification of reference gene primers within the assay. To quantify the absolute abundance of each unique TCRbeta CDR3 rearrangement, sequence reads were collapsed and filtered. For each sample, productive Simpson clonality was calculated as the square root of Simpson's diversity index over productive rearrangements. TCRdb limited this immuneACCESS table to in-frame rearrangements with V and J called. A share of clones is missing; checked studies link under half to unresolved V genes, and the rest is unexplained. V, J and clone size derive from that table, while D and trimming were established from the DNA sequence. In all, the sample holds 100,000 to 150,000 clones, and 88% of those were seen once. The ten top clones hold more than 1.5% of the sample.

Whole blood was collected in K2EDTA tubes by collaborating institutions according to the institutions' own protocols. For TCRbeta analysis, collaborator samples were shipped as frozen whole blood, as isolated PBMCs, or as DNA extracted from either sample type. The trim is 3 bases for V and 4 bases for J, with a gap of 12 bases between the germline ends. There are 14 amino acids in the CDR3, from cysteine to phenylalanine inclusive. The kept DNA is CDR3 alone, 42 bases in frame from the first base. Based on the germline V gene, the CDR1 and CDR2 sequences are MNHNS and SASEGT. The source of this sequence is a human donor in a cohort sampled during active COVID-19. This sequence uses TRBV6-1 and TRBJ1-1; the D gene assignment is ambiguous. The specimen sequenced was peripheral blood. CDR3 reads: CASSDPGRVTEAFF. The nucleotides read TGTGCCAGCAGTGATCCCGGCCGGGTCACTGAAGCTTTCTTT.